The 8 T cell receptor beta chains presented below share a single source sample, sequenced in a study of blood T cell repertoires in COVID-19. Some clones are missing from TCRdb's copy, which holds only in-frame ones; the method was immunoSEQ multiplex PCR. The sample lists approximately 410,000 clones; about nine tenths were seen once. Sequencing used peripheral blood. Every receptor here comes from a woman aged 25 to 39 with active or convalescent COVID-19.

The V gene is TRBV5-1, the J gene TRBJ1-2; 7 nucleotides align to TRBD1. Germline V lookup: CDR1 SGHRS, CDR2 YFSETQ. The J segment lost 4 bases and the V segment lost 2 bases, leaving 8 bases of the junction unmatched. The CDR3 is made up of 15 amino acids. The CDR3 loop is CASSLTGTEGYGYTF. CDR3 nucleotides: TGCGCCAGCAGCTTAACCGGGACAGAGGGCTATGGCTACACCTTC.

Of note for this clone: The sample carries other DNA sequences with the same CDR3. The chain is built from TRBV5-1 and TRBJ2-5; 7 nucleotides agree with TRBD1. There are 14 residues in the CDR3. Germline trimming cut 4 bases from V and 4 bases from J; bases unmatched to any gene: 7. Germline V CDR1 and CDR2: SGHRS, YFSETQ. CDR3 region: CASSLGPGGETQYF. CDR3 nucleotide sequence: TGCGCCAGCAGCCTCGGGCCAGGGGGAGAGACCCAGTACTTC.

The gene calls are TRBV28 and TRBJ1-5; 8 positions match TRBD1. This CDR3 contains 16 residues. After removal of 3 bases from V and 0 bases from J, the junction contained 4 bases not matched to a gene. Germline-derived CDR1 and CDR2 are MDHEN and SYDVKM. CDR3 DNA: TGTGCCAGCAGTTTGGACAGGGCGTATAGCAATCAGCCCCAGCATTTT. It specifies CASSLDRAYSNQPQHF. Combining the CDR3 with reference TRBV28 and TRBJ1-5 gives the whole variable domain DVKVTQSSRYLVKRTGEKVFLECVQDMDHENMFWYRQDPGLGLRLIYFSYDVKMKEKGDIPEGYSVSREKKERFSLILESASTNQTSMYLCASSLDRAYSNQPQHFGDGTRLSIL.

The V and J genes are TRBV2 and TRBJ2-7; 12 bases align to TRBD2. Germline values: CDR1 SNHLY, CDR2 FYNNEI. CDR3 length equals 15 residues. V shed 2 bases, J shed 2 bases, and the junction held 1 base outside the gene matches. For the CDR3, the DNA is TGTGCCAGCAGTGAAACTAGCGGGGGGCCCTACGAGCAGTACTTC. Encoded protein: CASSETSGGPYEQYF.

Only one count was recorded for this clone. CDR3 in DNA: TGTGCCAGCAGCTTAGCTAGCTTTGACACCGGGGAGCTGTTTTTT. This codes for CASSLASFDTGELFF. The chain recombines TRBV13 with TRBJ2-2; TRBD2 might be the D (5 bases). Trimming pared 1 base from V and 3 bases from J, leaving 9 bases between. Germline V CDR1 and CDR2: PRHDT, FYEKMQ (reference sequence). The length of the CDR3 is 15 residues. Combining the CDR3 with reference TRBV13 and TRBJ2-2 gives the whole variable domain AAGVIQSPRHLIKEKRETATLKCYPIPRHDTVYWYQQGPGQDPQFLISFYEKMQSDKGSIPDRFSAQQFSDYHSELNMSSLELGDSALYFCASSLASFDTGELFFGEGSRLTVL.

There are a few counts of this clone. The chain employs TRBV6-4 and TRBJ2-1, with 11 nucleotides matching TRBD1. J gave up 6 bases and V 0 bases, and 1 base lay outside the gene matches. This CDR3 is 15 amino acids long. Germline V gives CDR1 MRHNA, CDR2 SNTAGT. The CDR3 loop reads CASSDSGTGGNEQFF. The DNA of the CDR3 is TGTGCCAGCAGTGACTCCGGGACAGGGGGCAATGAGCAGTTCTTC.

This chain connects TRBV6-5 to TRBJ1-2, with 8 bases aligning to TRBD1. The CDR3 runs to 15 residues. Germline values: CDR1 MNHEY, CDR2 SVGAGI. The V segment lost 5 bases and the J segment 5 bases; nucleotides outside the gene matches: 10. Here the CDR3 reads CASSLQTGVGYGYTF. CDR3 nucleotide sequence: TGTGCCAGCAGTCTTCAGACAGGGGTCGGATATGGCTACACCTTC.

The genes are TRBV9 and TRBJ2-4; no clear D. V was shortened by 0 bases and J by 6 bases, with 10 bases between the two germline ends. Germline lookup yields CDR1 SGDLS and CDR2 YYNGEE. CDR3 size: 14 residues. The CDR3 sequence is CASSVGLVGNIQYF. The CDR3 DNA sequence: TGTGCCAGCAGCGTAGGCCTAGTAGGAAACATTCAGTACTTC.